This TCR beta chain appears in the sequencing data of a study of OX40 agonist ivuxolimab in advanced cancers. Overall study findings and caveats: Expanded clones were, on average, more numerous in CD8+ T cells than in CD4+.

The protocol was immunoSEQ multiplex PCR, while the TCRdb copy is restricted to in-frame clones and leaves out a portion. In the table there are 60,000 to 70,000 clones, about 90% of which are singletons. As regards this clone: Its antigen is unidentified.

The CDR3 loop spans 13 amino acids. The germline V and J ends were trimmed by 3 bases and 2 bases, with 5 bases remaining between them. In germline, CDR1 is MNHEY, CDR2 SMNVEV (reference sequence). Source: CD4+ or CD8+ T cells sorted from blood, taken in a trial of the OX40 agonist ivuxolimab. This chain connects TRBV27 to TRBJ2-1; D is undetermined. The origin of this receptor is an adult with an advanced solid tumor such as melanoma, head and neck, liver or kidney cancer. For the CDR3, the DNA is TGTGCCAGCAGTTTGAGACCCTACAATGAGCAGTTCTTC. Its translation: CASSLRPYNEQFF.